The source of this T cell receptor (beta chain) is a study of patients and donors after allogeneic stem cell transplantation. One entry per CDR3 protein, called by TCRdb with MiXCR from the RT-PCR reads. The repertoire holds approximately 200,000 distinct CDR3 sequences, with about 40% as singletons. The V end lost 5 bases, the J end lost 6 bases, and 7 bases lay between the germline ends. CDR1 is MNHNS and CDR2 is SASEGT in the germline V gene. This CDR3 has 12 residues. This TCR derives from a human donor who was either an allogeneic HSCT recipient or a stem cell or donor lymphocyte infusion donor (not recorded which). It is not recorded whose cells these are; they may come from a transplant donor. Sequences were obtained from blood, either unsorted or a sorted T cell fraction (not recorded which). The chain couples TRBV6-1 to TRBJ2-2, with unresolved D. In DNA form, the CDR3 reads TGTGCCAGCAGTTATCCTCCCGGGGAGCTGTTTTTT. It is translated as CASSYPPGELFF.